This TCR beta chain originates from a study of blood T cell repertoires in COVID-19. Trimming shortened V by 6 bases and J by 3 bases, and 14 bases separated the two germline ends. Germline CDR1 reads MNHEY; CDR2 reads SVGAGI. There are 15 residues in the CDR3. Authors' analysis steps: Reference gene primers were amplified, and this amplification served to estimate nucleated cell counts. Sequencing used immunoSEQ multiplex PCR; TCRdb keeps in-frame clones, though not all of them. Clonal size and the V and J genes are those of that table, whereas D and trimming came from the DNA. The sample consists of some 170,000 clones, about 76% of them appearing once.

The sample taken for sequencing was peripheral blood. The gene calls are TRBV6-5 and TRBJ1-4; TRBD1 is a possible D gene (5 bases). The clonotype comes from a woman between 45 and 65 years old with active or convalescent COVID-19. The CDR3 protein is CASRSPGSPNEKLFF. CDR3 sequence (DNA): TGTGCCAGCAGGTCACCAGGGTCACCTAATGAAAAACTGTTTTTT.